A selection of T cell receptor beta chains follows, all from one sample in a study of molecular identifiers for immune sequencing clone quantification. One entry per CDR3 protein, called by TCRdb with MiXCR from the PCR reads. Here the sample spans around 460,000 distinct CDR3 sequences, around 21% being singletons. Sequencing was carried out using naive CD8+ T cells from blood, with Jurkat cell RNA spiked in. The receptors here all came from a human donor in good health. Some libraries in this study had Jurkat cell RNA spiked in. CDR3s include the opening cysteine and the closing phenylalanine or tryptophan. The order of the fields is V gene, D gene, clone size, J gene, CDR3 DNA, CDR3 protein. The D gene is left open where the match is weak. The listing skips clone size in some rows; elsewhere it reads once, few, many or a size class.

TRBV19	-	-	TRBJ2-4	TGTGCCAGTAGTTCTTGGACGGGAAACATTCAGTACTTC	CASSSWTGNIQYF
TRBV4-3	TRBD1	many	TRBJ2-1	TGCGCCAGCAGCCAAGACAGGGGGAGCTACAATGAGCAGTTCTTC	CASSQDRGSYNEQFF
TRBV28	TRBD2	few	TRBJ2-7	TGTGCCAGCAGTTTATCTCCTAGCGGGTCCTCCGAGCAGTACTTC	CASSLSPSGSSEQYF
TRBV4-3	-	many	TRBJ2-3	TGCGCCAGCAGCGAACGGGATTCTAGCACAGATACGCAGTATTTT	CASSERDSSTDTQYF
TRBV24-1	TRBD2	few	TRBJ2-1	TGTGCCACCAGTGATTCGGGACTAGCGCTATTCAATGAGCAGTTCTTC	CATSDSGLALFNEQFF
TRBV27	-	few	TRBJ2-7	TGTGCCAGCAGTTTGAAATGGCAGGGCACCTACGAGCAGTACTTC	CASSLKWQGTYEQYF
TRBV4-3	TRBD2	many	TRBJ2-1	TGCGCCAGCAGCCAGGTACTAGCGGGGGGATACAATGAGCAGTTCTTC	CASSQVLAGGYNEQFF
TRBV12-3/TRBV12-4	TRBD1	few	TRBJ2-5	TGTGCCAGCAGTTTCACCATCGACAGGGGGCTCCAAGAGACCCAGTACTTC	CASSFTIDRGLQETQYF
TRBV6-5	-	-	TRBJ1-1	TGTGCCAGCAGCCGTTGGGGCACTGAAGCTTTCTTT	CASSRWGTEAFF
TRBV27	TRBD1	-	TRBJ2-7	TGTGCCAGCAGTTTATGGCAGGGGGCGGACGAGCAGTACTTC	CASSLWQGADEQYF
TRBV28	-	many	TRBJ2-3	TGTGCCAGCAGGAAGGACGGCTCAAGCACAGATACGCAGTATTTT	CASRKDGSSTDTQYF
TRBV7-9	TRBD2	many	TRBJ2-3	TGTGCCAGCAGCTTATTCACTAGCGGGCGGGCCACAGATACGCAGTATTTT	CASSLFTSGRATDTQYF
TRBV4-3	TRBD1	many	TRBJ1-2	TGCGCCAGCAGCCAAGAGGAACAGGGGAACTATGGCTACACCTTC	CASSQEEQGNYGYTF
TRBV7-9	TRBD1	-	TRBJ2-7	TGTGCCAGCAGGCCAACGGGACAGAGCTCCTACGAGCAGTACTTC	CASRPTGQSSYEQYF
TRBV27	-	-	TRBJ1-6	TGTGCCAGCAGTTCAGTACTGGATCCGGTTAGCTCACCCCTCCACTTT	CASSSVLDPVSSPLHF
TRBV19	-	few	TRBJ1-5	TGTGCCAGCTGCGGATTGGGGGAGAATCAGCCCCAGCATTTT	CASCGLGENQPQHF
TRBV3-1	TRBD2	few	TRBJ2-3	TGTGCCAGCAGCGAAGGGACTAGCGGGGGATTTTTCACAGATACGCAGTATTTT	CASSEGTSGGFFTDTQYF